The next 6 T cell receptor beta chains were all read from a single sample in a study of cytomegalovirus exposure and HLA in healthy donors. The PCR used 60 Vbeta and 13 Jbeta primers. Clones were sequenced by immunoSEQ multiplex PCR, and TCRdb holds only the in-frame ones, with some missing. Altogether about 150,000 clones are present, over 60% being singletons, with the ten largest covering about 2%. Sequencing used PBMCs. These receptors all stem from a female donor in good health and CMV-seropositive.

V gene TRBV5-1 combines with J gene TRBJ1-2; 8 bases fit TRBD1. Germline V CDR1 and CDR2: SGHRS, YFSETQ. CDR3 size: 18 residues. V lost 0 bases to trimming and J lost 4 bases; unmatched junction nucleotides: 14. The CDR3 DNA reads as TGCGCCAGCAGCTTGGGGGGGACCGGACAGGGTGCGGTCTATGGCTACACCTTC. Residues: CASSLGGTGQGAVYGYTF.

This clone was seen a few times. The chain carries TRBV23-1 and TRBJ2-7, with TRBD1 as a possible D gene (5 bases). TRBV23-1 is noted as an ORF with a role that remains uncertain. The CDR3 runs to 13 residues. V was clipped by 0 bases and J by 6 bases, with 9 bases between them. The CDR3 loop is CASSQSEGVEQYF. The DNA for the CDR3 is TGCGCCAGCAGTCAATCGGAAGGGGTCGAGCAGTACTTC.

This clone was found once. The rearrangement links TRBV7-9 to TRBJ2-1; TRBD2 matches 11 bases. Losses at the gene ends were 5 bases for V and 7 bases for J; bases not matched to a gene: 16. Germline V gives CDR1 SEHNR, CDR2 FQNEAQ (reference sequence). The CDR3 has 18 amino acids. The CDR3 region is CASSRPVGVLAGANEQFF. CDR3 DNA: TGTGCCAGCAGCCGACCCGTGGGGGTACTAGCGGGAGCGAATGAGCAGTTCTTC.

There are a few counts of this clone. V and J are TRBV5-1 and TRBJ1-4; D not resolved. V dropped 1 base and J dropped 0 bases, with 7 bases sitting between them. The CDR3 is 15 residues long. Germline values: CDR1 SGHRS, CDR2 YFSETQ. CDR3 DNA sequence: TGCGCCAGCAGCTTGACAGTTGCAACTAATGAAAAACTGTTTTTT. Its translation: CASSLTVATNEKLFF.

The chain has TRBV19 and TRBJ2-2; D is possibly TRBD1 (5 bases). CDR1 LNHDA and CDR2 SQIVND come from the germline V gene (reference sequence). The ends were cut back, 3 bases at V and 1 base at J, with 9 bases in the middle. The CDR3 is 15 amino acids. In DNA, the CDR3 is TGTGCCAGTAGTATCCCCACAGGGAACACCGGGGAGCTGTTTTTT. This translates into CASSIPTGNTGELFF.

The chain couples TRBV5-4 to TRBJ1-6; D is perhaps TRBD1 (5 bases). Trimming stripped 4 bases from V and 7 bases from J, with 12 bases between. The CDR3 is made up of 14 amino acids. In germline, CDR1 is SGHNT, CDR2 YYREEE (reference sequence). In nucleotides, the CDR3 is TGTGCCAGCAGCGCACAGGTCCAGAATTCACCCCTCCACTTT. This sequence encodes CASSAQVQNSPLHF.